The 7 T cell receptor beta chains in this list originate from one sample, sequenced in a study of T cells in Graves' hyperthyroidism and ophthalmopathy. TCR beta CDR3 regions were amplified from RNA. First-round RT-PCR of the TCR CDR3 relied on the HTBI primer set. Each CDR3 protein is one row after TCRdb ran MiXCR on the multiplex PCR reads. The sample includes 550,000 to 700,000 distinct CDR3 sequences, roughly 46% of them seen just once. The source material was peripheral blood or thyroid tissue (not recorded which). The receptors originated from an adult woman with Graves' disease, either hyperthyroidism or ophthalmopathy (not recorded which).

This clonotype was recorded many times. This rearrangement joins TRBV12-3 or TRBV12-4 to TRBJ2-7, with TRBD1 as a possible D gene (6 bases). The CDR3 totals 13 residues. Trimming took off 4 bases at V and 3 bases at J, with 10 bases between the two ends. The DNA of the CDR3 is TGTGCCAGCAGTTCGGACAGCGGCTACGAGCAGTACTTC. Its protein is CASSSDSGYEQYF.

This clonotype was seen ten or more times. The chain combines TRBV5-1 with TRBJ1-1; the D is unclear. The CDR3 consists of 11 residues. The V and J ends lost 4 bases and 10 bases respectively, with 11 bases between them. Germline assignment: CDR1 SGHRS and CDR2 YFSETQ. The CDR3 is CASSKLGRAFF. DNA for the CDR3: TGCGCCAGCAGCAAACTTGGTCGAGCTTTCTTT.

The V gene is TRBV6-5, the J gene TRBJ1-6; no reliable D call. The CDR3 length is 16 residues. Trimming pared 2 bases from V and 14 bases from J, leaving 22 bases between. In germline, CDR1 is MNHEY, CDR2 SVGAGI. The CDR3: CASSYLGPVGNSALHF. CDR3 coding DNA: TGTGCCAGCAGTTACCTCGGCCCTGTGGGAAATTCGGCCCTCCACTTT.

A remark on this clonotype: This clone may be a read error of a much larger clone one base away. CDR3 amino acids: CASRDPQGAVNEKLFF. Here the CDR3 DNA reads TGCGCCAGCCGCGACCCACAGGGGGCGGTTAATGAAAAACTGTTTTTT. The V call is TRBV5-1, the J call TRBJ1-4; 9 bases are shared with TRBD1. CDR3 length equals 16 residues. J lost 4 bases, V lost 7 bases, and 11 bases had no gene match. CDR1 is SGHRS, CDR2 YFSETQ, per germline.

V gene TRBV7-9 combines with J gene TRBJ2-7; D gene ambiguous. The tail of the sequence fits TRBJ2-3 better, so the J call may be wrong. The germline V gene encodes CDR1 SEHNR and CDR2 FQNEAQ (reference sequence). The CDR3 contains 13 residues. CDR3 nucleotide sequence: TGTGCCAGCAGCTCAGTACGCACAGATACGCAGTATTTT. Translation: CASSSVRTDTQYF.

This clonotype was seen ten or more times. The chain carries TRBV7-2 and TRBJ1-6; 9 positions match TRBD1. This CDR3 has 16 residues. The J segment lost 11 bases and the V segment lost 5 bases, leaving 13 bases of the junction unmatched. The germline gives CDR1 SGHTA, CDR2 FQGNSA. CDR3 in DNA: TGTGCCAGCAGCCTCGGGGGGGGGACAGGGACGCCACCCCTCCACTTT. Amino acids: CASSLGGGTGTPPLHF.

This clonotype occurred many times. V and J are TRBV5-1 and TRBJ2-5, with TRBD2 identical over 13 bases. The CDR3 spans 13 residues. CDR1 SGHRS and CDR2 YFSETQ come from the germline V gene. The trim removed 1 base at V and 10 bases at J, leaving 1 base unmatched. CDR3 coding DNA: TGCGCCAGCAGCTTGAGGACTAGCGGGGGCCAGTACTTC. Protein product: CASSLRTSGGQYF. Complete variable domain (other parts from reference TRBV5-1 and TRBJ2-5): KAGVTQTPRYLIKTRGQQVTLSCSPISGHRSVSWYQQTPGQGLQFLFEYFSETQRNKGNFPGRFSGRQFSNSRSEMNVSTLELGDSALYLCASSLRTSGGQYFGPGTRLLVL.